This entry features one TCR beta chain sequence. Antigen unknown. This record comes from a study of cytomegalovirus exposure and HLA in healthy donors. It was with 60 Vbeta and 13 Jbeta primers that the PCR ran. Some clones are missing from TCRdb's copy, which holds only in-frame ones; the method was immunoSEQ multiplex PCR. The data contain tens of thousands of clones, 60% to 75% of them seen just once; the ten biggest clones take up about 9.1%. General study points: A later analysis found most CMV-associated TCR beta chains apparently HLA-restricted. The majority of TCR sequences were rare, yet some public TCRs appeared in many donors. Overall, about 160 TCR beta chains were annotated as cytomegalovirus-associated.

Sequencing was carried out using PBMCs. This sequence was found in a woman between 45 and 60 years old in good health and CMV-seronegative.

DNA of the CDR3: TGTGCCAGCAGCTTAGAGGGGCGTAGCGGGGGCTACGAGCAGTACTTC. Its translation is CASSLEGRSGGYEQYF. V and J are TRBV11-2 and TRBJ2-7; 9 nucleotides align to TRBD2. V lost 0 bases and J lost 3; bases outside the gene matches: 6. CDR1 and CDR2 (germline): SGHAT, FQNNGV. The CDR3 has 16 residues.